The source of this T cell receptor beta chain is a study of memory CD4+ T cells and cytomegalovirus serostatus. The repertoire was sequenced with immunoSEQ multiplex PCR; TCRdb's copy has only in-frame clones and lacks some. The profile shows over 40,000 clones, 82% of them singletons. Trimming stripped 0 bases from V and 3 bases from J, with 8 bases between. Germline CDR1 MNHEY, CDR2 SMNVEV (reference sequence). This CDR3 comprises 14 residues. The sort gate was single viable CD3+CD4+CD8-CD45RO+ cells for memory CD4+ T cells. V usage is TRBV27 and J usage is TRBJ1-1, with unresolved D. The sequence came from an adult in good health and CMV-seronegative. Source material: memory CD4+ T cells from blood. CDR3 region: CASSLSSRYTEAFF. The CDR3 DNA follows: TGTGCCAGCAGTTTATCTAGTCGCTACACTGAAGCTTTCTTT.